This TCR beta chain was retrieved from a study of siplizumab effects on memory and regulatory T cells. Here immunoSEQ multiplex PCR was the method, and the copy in TCRdb shows in-frame clones only, minus some. The sample shows approximately 100,000 clones, about 95% of them seen only once. Regarding the study as a whole: Naive versus memory phenotype went unassigned for roughly 75-96% of proliferating CD4+ or CD8+ clones.

There are 15 residues in the CDR3. Germline CDR1 reads MGHRA; CDR2 reads YSYEKL. Trimming cost V 2 bases and J 7 bases; bases outside gene matches: 7. As regards this clone: Its antigen is unidentified.

The genes are TRBV4-1 and TRBJ1-1, with 10 nucleotides matching TRBD1. This receptor was identified in a human donor in good health. The specimen sequenced was non-Treg CD4+ T cells sorted from blood. The CDR3 protein is CASSQTGTGVNEAFF. The CDR3 nucleotides read TGCGCCAGCAGCCAAACCGGGACAGGGGTTAATGAAGCTTTCTTT.